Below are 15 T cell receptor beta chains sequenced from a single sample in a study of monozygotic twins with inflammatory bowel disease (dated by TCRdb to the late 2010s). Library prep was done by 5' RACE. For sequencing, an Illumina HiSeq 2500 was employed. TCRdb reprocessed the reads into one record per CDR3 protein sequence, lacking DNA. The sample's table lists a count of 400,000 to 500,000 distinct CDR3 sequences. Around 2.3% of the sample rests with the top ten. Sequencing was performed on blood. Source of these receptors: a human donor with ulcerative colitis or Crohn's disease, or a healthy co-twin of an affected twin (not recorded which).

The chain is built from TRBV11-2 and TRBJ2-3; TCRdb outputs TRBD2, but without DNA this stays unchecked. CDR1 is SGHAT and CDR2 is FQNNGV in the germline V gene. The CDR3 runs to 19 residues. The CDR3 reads CASSSRVGTYGFGTDTQYF. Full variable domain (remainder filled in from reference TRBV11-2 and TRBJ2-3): EAGVAQSPRYKIIEKRQSVAFWCNPISGHATLYWYQQILGQGPKLLIQFQNNGVVDDSQLPKDRFSAERLKGVDSTLKIQPAKLEDSAVYLCASSSRVGTYGFGTDTQYFGPGTRLTVL.

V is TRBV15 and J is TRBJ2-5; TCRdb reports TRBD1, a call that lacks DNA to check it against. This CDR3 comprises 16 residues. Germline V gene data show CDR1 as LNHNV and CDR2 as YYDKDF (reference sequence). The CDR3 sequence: CATSGGRTGGRVAQYF.

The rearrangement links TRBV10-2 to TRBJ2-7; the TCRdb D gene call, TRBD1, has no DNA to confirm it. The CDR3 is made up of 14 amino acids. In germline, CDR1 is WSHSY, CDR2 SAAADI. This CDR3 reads CASRSQGDYYEQYF.

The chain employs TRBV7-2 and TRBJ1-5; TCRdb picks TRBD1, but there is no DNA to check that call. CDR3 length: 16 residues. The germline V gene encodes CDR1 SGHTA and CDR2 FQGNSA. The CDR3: CASSLNPGRRWQPQHF. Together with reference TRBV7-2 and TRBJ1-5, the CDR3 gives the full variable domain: GAGVSQSPSNKVTEKGKDVELRCDPISGHTALYWYRQSLGQGLEFLIYFQGNSAPDKSGLPSDRFSAERTGGSVSTLTIQRTQQEDSAVYLCASSLNPGRRWQPQHFGDGTRLSIL.

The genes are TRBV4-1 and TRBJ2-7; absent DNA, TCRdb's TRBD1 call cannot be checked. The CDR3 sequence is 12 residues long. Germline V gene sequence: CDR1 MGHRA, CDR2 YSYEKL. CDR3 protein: CASSPDRYEQYF.

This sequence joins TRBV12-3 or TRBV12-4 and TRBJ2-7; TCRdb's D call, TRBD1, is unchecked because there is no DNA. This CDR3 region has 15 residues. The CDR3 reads CASSLGQGISYEQYF.

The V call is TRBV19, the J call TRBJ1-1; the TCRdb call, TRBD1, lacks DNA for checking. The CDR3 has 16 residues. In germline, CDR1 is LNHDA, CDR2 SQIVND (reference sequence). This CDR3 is CASTAGQGKILTEAFF.

CDR3 amino acids: CASSLSALTYEQYF. The V gene is TRBV7-2, the J gene TRBJ2-7; TCRdb proposes TRBD2, but this gene call is untestable without DNA. The CDR3 has 14 residues. Germline CDR1 reads SGHTA; CDR2 reads FQGNSA. Combining the CDR3 with reference TRBV7-2 and TRBJ2-7 gives the whole variable domain GAGVSQSPSNKVTEKGKDVELRCDPISGHTALYWYRQSLGQGLEFLIYFQGNSAPDKSGLPSDRFSAERTGGSVSTLTIQRTQQEDSAVYLCASSLSALTYEQYFGPGTRLTVT.

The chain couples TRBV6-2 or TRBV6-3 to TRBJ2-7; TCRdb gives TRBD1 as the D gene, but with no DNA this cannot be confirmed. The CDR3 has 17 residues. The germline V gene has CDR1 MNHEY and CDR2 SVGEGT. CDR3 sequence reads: CASSYTPENNARDEQYF.

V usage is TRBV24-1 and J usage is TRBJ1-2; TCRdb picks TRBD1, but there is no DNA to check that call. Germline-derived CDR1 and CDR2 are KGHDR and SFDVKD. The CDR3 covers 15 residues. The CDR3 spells CATSDGGREDYGYTF.

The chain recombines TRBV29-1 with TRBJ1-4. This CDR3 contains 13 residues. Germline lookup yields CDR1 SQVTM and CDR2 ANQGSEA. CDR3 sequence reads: CSALGSSGEKLFF.

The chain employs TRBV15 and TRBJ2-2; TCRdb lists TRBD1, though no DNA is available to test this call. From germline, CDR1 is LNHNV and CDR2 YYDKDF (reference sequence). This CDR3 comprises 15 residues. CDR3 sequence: CATSRAGGATGELFF.

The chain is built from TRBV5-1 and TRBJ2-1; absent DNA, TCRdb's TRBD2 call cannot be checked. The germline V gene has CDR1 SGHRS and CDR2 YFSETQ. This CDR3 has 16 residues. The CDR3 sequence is CASTHSPGLAVNEQFF.

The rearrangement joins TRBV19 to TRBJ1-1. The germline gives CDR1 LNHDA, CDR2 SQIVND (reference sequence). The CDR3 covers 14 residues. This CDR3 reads CATPIWGPNTEAFF.

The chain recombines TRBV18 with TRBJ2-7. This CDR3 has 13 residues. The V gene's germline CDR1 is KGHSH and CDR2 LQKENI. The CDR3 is CASSRQEGNEQYF.